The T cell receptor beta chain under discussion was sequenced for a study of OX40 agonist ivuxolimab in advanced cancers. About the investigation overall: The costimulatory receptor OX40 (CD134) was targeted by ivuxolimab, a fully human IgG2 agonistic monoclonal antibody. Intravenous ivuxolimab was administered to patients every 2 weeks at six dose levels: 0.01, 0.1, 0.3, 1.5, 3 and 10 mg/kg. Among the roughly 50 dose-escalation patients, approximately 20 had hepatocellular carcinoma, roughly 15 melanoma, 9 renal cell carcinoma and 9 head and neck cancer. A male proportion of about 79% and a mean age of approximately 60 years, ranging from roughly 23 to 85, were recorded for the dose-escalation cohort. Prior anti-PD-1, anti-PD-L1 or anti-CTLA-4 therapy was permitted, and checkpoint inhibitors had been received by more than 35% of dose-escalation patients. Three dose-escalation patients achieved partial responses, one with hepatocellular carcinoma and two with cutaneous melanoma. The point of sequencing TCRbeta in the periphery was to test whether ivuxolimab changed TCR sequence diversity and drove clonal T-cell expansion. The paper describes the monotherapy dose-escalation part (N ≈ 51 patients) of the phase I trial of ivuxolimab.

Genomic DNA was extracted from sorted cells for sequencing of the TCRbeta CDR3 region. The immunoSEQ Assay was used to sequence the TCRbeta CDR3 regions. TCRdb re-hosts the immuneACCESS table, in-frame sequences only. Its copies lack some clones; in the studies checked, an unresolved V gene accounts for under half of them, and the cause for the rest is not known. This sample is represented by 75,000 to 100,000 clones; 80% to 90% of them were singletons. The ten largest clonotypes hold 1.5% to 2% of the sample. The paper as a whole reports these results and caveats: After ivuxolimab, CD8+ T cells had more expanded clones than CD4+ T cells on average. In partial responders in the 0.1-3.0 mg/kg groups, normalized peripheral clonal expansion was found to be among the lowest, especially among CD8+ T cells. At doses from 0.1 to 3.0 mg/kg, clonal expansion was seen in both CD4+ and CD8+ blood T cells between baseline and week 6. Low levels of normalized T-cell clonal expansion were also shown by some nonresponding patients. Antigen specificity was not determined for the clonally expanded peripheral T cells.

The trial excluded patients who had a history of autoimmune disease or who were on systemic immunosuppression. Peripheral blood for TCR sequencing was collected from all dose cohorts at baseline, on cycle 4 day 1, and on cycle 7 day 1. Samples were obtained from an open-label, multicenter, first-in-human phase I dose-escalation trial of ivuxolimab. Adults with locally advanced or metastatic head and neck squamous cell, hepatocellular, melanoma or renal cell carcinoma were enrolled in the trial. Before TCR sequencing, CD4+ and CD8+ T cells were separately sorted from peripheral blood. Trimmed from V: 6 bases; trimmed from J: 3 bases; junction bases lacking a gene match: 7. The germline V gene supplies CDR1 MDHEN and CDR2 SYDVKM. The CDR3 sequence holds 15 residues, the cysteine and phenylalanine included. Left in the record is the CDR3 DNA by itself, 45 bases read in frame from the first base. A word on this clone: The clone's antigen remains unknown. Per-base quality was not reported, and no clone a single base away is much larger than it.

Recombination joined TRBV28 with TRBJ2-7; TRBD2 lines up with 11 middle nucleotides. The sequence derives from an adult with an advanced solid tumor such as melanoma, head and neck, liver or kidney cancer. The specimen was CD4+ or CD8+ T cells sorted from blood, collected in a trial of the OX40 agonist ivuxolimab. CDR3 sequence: CASRETSGAFYEQYF. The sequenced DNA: TGTGCCAGCAGAGAGACTAGCGGGGCTTTCTACGAGCAGTACTTC.